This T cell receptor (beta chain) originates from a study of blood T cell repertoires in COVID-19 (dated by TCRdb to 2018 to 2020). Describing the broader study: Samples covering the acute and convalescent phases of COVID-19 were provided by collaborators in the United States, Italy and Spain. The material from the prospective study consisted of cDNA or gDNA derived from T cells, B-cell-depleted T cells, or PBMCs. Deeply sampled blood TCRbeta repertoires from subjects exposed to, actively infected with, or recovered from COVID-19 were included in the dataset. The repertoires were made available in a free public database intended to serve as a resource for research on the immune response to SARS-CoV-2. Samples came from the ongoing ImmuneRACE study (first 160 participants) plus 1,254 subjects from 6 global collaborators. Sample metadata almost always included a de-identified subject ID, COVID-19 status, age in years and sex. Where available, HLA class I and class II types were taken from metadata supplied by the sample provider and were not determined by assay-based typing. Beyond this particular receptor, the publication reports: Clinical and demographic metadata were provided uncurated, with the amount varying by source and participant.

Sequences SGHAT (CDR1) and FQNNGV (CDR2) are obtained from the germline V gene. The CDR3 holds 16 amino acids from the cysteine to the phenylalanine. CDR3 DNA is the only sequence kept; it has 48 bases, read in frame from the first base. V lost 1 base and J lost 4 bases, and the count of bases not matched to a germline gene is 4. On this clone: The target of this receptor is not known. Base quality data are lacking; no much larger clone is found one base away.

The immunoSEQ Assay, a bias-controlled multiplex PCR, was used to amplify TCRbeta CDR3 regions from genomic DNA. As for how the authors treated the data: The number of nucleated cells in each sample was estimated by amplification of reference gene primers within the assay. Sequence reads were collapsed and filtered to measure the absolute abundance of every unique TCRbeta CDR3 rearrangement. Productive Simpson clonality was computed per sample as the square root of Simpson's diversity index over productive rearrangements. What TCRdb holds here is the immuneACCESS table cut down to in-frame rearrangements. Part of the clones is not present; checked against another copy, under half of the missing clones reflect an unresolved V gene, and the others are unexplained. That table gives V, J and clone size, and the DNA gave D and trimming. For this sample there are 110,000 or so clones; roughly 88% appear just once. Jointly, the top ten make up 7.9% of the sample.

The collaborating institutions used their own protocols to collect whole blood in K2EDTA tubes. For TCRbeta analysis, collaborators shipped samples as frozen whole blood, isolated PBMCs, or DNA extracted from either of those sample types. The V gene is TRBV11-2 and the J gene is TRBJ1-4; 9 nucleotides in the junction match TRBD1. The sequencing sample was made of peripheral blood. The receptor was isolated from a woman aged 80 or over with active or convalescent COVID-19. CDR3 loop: CASSLAGDRVNEKLFF. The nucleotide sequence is TGTGCCAGCAGCTTAGCTGGGGACAGGGTTAATGAAAAACTGTTTTTT. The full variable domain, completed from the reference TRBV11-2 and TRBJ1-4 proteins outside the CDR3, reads EAGVAQSPRYKIIEKRQSVAFWCNPISGHATLYWYQQILGQGPKLLIQFQNNGVVDDSQLPKDRFSAERLKGVDSTLKIQPAKLEDSAVYLCASSLAGDRVNEKLFFGSGTQLSVL.